The entry that follows covers one TCR beta chain sequence. No antigen is known for it. Second-dose schedules of about 4 or about 12 weeks were combined. V was pared by 7 bases and J by 3 bases, with 13 bases between. The V gene's germline CDR1 is MNHEY and CDR2 SVGAGI. The CDR3 contains 13 residues. These data are taken from a study of T cell responses to AZD1222 COVID-19 vaccine. The study, taken as a whole, reports: Following two doses of AZD1222, Spike-specific TCR breadth and depth rose. Nearly half of the spike-specific TCRs reportedly recognize variant regions that carry no mutations. It should be noted that donors were predominantly white British and more often female, and clonal diversity was possibly underestimated.

Sequenced by immunoSEQ multiplex PCR; TCRdb stores in-frame clones only, minus some. Of around 120,000 clones detected, around 91% appear once; the ten largest clones hold around 1.5%. This chain joins TRBV6-5 and TRBJ2-7; maybe TRBD1 (6 bases). The starting material was peripheral blood, obtained 28 days after the second AZD1222 dose. The origin of this receptor is an adult who received the AZD1222 COVID-19 vaccine. The CDR3 DNA reads as TGTGCCAGCACCCGGGACACGTACTACGAGCAGTACTTC. This sequence encodes CASTRDTYYEQYF.